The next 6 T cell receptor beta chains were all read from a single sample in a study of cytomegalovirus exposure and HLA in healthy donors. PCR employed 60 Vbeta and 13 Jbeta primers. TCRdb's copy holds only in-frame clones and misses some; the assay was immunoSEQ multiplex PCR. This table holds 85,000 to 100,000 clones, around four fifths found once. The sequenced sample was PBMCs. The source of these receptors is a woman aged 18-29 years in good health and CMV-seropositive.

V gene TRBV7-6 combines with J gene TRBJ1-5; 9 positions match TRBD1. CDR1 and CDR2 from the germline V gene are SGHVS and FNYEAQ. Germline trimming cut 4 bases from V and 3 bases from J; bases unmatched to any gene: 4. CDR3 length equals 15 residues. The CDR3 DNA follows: TGTGCCAGCAGCTCCGGGACAGGGTCCAATCAGCCCCAGCATTTT. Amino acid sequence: CASSSGTGSNQPQHF.

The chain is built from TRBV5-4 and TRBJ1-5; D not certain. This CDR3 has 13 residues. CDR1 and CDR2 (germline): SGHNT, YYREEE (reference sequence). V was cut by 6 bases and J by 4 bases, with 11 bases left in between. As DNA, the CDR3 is TGTGCCAGCACTAGCGGACCAAATCAGCCCCAGCATTTT. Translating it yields CASTSGPNQPQHF.

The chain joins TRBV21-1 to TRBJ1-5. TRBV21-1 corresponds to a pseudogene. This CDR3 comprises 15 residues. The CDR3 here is CASSKAEGPYQPQHF. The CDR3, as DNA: TGTGCCAGCAGCAAAGCGGAGGGGCCGTATCAGCCCCAGCATTTT.

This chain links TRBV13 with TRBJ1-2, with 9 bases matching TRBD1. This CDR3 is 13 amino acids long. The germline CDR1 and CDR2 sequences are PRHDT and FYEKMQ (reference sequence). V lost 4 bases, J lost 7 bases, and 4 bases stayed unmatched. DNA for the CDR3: TGTGCCAGCAGCTCCGGGACAGGGTTTGGCTACACCTTC. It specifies CASSSGTGFGYTF.

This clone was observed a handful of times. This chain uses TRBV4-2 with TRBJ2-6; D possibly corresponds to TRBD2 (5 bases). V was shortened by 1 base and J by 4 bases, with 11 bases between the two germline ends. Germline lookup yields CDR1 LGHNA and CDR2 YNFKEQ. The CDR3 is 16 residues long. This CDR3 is CASSQGGEYGANVLTF. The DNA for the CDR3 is TGTGCCAGCAGCCAAGGGGGAGAATACGGGGCCAACGTCCTGACTTTC.

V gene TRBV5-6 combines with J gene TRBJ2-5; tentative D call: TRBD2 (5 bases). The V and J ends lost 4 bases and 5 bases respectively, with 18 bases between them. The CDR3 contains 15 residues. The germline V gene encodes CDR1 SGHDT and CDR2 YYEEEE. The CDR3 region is CASSPRRARDETQYF. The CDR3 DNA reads TGTGCCAGCAGCCCTCGGAGAGCGAGGGATGAGACCCAGTACTTC.